A selection of T cell receptor beta chains follows, all from one sample in a study of spatial heterogeneity in lung cancer. TCRdb redid the calling of the 5' RACE reads with MiXCR, one entry per CDR3 protein. The table includes 3,200 or so distinct CDR3 sequences, around 5.9% detected once. The source material was lung tumor tissue, sampled at surgery. These TCRs come from a male donor with early-stage non-small cell lung cancer. The CDR3 runs from the conserved cysteine through the conserved F or W. A D gene is named only where the DNA matches it firmly.

d_call j_call v_call cdr3_aa
TRBD2 TRBJ2-3 TRBV7-3 CASSPGTSGVTDTQYF
TRBD2 TRBJ2-2 TRBV7-9 CASSSLGGLANTGELFF
. TRBJ1-1 TRBV5-1 CASSLSKITEAFF
TRBD1 TRBJ2-3 TRBV19 CASSGTGGIDTQYF
TRBD1 TRBJ2-7 TRBV5-6 CASSLVGRIGDRDYEQYF
. TRBJ1-4 TRBV12-3/TRBV12-4 CASSFRGVDEKLFF
TRBD1 TRBJ2-7 TRBV6-2/TRBV6-3 CASSFNRGYHEQYF
. TRBJ1-6 TRBV5-1 CASSPGAGESNSPLHF
. TRBJ2-3 TRBV15 CATSRDTRTDTQYF
. TRBJ1-2 TRBV20-1 CSAQDGKGGYGYTF
. TRBJ2-3 TRBV12-5 CASGLVPDRPKSTDTQYF
. TRBJ2-3 TRBV14 CASSAIGTDTQYF
TRBD1 TRBJ2-7 TRBV5-4 CASSTTSGQVVSYEQYF
TRBD1 TRBJ1-1 TRBV29-1 CSTRQGPNTEAFF
. TRBJ1-1 TRBV24-1 CATSDSTRGNTEAFF
. TRBJ1-5 TRBV10-3 CATRTSQGPQPQHF
. TRBJ2-5 TRBV5-4 CASSLGGEETQYF
TRBD1 TRBJ1-6 TRBV28 CASGVIRTGNSPLHF
. TRBJ2-1 TRBV5-1 CASSTEGSYNEQFF
. TRBJ2-7 TRBV20-1 CSARDPQRDYEQYF
. TRBJ2-5 TRBV27 CASSLWGERQETQYF
. TRBJ1-2 TRBV5-1 CASSLRDAYGYTF
. TRBJ2-5 TRBV5-6 CASSLVAAQETQYF
TRBD1 TRBJ2-5 TRBV5-1 CASSLAGQGGETQYF